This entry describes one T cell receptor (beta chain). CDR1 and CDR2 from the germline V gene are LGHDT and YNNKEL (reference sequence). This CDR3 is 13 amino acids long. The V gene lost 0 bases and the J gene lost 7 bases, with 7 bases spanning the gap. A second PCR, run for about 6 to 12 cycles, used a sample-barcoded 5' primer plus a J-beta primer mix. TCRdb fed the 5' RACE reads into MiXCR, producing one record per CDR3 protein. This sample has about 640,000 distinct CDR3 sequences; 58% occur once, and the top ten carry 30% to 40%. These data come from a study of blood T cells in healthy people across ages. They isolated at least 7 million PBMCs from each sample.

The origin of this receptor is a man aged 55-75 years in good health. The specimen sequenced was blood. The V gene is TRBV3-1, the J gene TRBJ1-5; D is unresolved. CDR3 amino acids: CASSQDSRQPQHF. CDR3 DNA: TGTGCCAGCAGCCAAGATTCAAGACAGCCCCAGCATTTT.